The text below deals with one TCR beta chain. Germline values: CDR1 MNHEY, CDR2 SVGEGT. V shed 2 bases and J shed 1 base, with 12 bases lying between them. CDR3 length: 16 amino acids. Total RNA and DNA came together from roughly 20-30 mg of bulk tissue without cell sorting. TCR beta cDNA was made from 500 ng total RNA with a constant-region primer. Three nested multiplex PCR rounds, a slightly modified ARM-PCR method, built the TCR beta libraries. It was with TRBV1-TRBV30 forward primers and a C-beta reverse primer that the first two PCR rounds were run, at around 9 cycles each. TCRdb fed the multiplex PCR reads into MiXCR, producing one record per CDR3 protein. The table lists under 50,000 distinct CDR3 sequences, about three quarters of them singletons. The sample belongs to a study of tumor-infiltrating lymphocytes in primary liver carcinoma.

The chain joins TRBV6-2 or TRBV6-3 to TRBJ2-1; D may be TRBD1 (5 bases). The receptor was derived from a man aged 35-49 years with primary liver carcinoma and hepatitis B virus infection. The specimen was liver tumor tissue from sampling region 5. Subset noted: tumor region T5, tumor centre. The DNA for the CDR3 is TGTGCCAGCAGTTACGAAGGTAGGGGTTCCTACAATGAGCAGTTCTTC. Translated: CASSYEGRGSYNEQFF.